This T cell receptor (beta chain) was sequenced in a study of T cell therapy after organ transplantation. Study-wide context: A median of 1.92 x 10^8 CMV-specific T cells was infused in 2 to 6 doses. Short-term post-therapy samples: blood collected 4 to 8 weeks after completing therapy.

Clones were read by immunoSEQ multiplex PCR, and TCRdb kept only the in-frame ones, dropping some. The table shows 20,000 or so clones, with around 81% occurring only once. As regards this clone: Its target is unknown.

The time point was: 4-8 weeks after completion of therapy. The V end lost 1 base, the J end lost 3 bases, and 7 bases lay between the germline ends. This CDR3 comprises 13 residues. Germline lookup yields CDR1 SGHVS and CDR2 FQNEAQ. This clonotype was obtained from a human patient who had received a solid organ transplant and had CMV disease. A subset of T cells may come from the graft donor. Source: CD8+ T cells from blood, taken after autologous CMV-specific T cell therapy. This chain links TRBV7-8 with TRBJ2-7; perhaps TRBD2 as D (6 bases). The CDR3 sequence is CASSLDGSYEQYF. As DNA, the CDR3 is TGTGCCAGCAGCTTAGACGGGAGCTACGAGCAGTACTTC. Combining the CDR3 with reference TRBV7-8 and TRBJ2-7 gives the whole variable domain GAGVSQSPRYKVAKRGQDVALRCDPISGHVSLFWYQQALGQGPEFLTYFQNEAQLDKSGLPSDRFFAERPEGSVSTLKIQRTQQEDSAVYLCASSLDGSYEQYFGPGTRLTVT.